This is a list of T cell receptor beta chains from one sample in a study of blood T cell repertoires in COVID-19. Assay used: immunoSEQ multiplex PCR; TCRdb lists only in-frame clones, some missing. The sample consists of 150,000 to 200,000 clones, approximately 91% of them appearing once. The specimen was peripheral blood. These receptors all come from a man younger than 35 with acute or convalescent COVID-19. CDR3s include the opening cysteine and the closing phenylalanine or tryptophan. A D gene is named only where the DNA matches it firmly. Size is stated for part of the rows, as once, few or many counts, or as a class when the clone is expanded.

clone_size: NA
j_call: TRBJ2-2
v_call: TRBV7-8
d_call: NA
cdr3_nt: TGTGCCAGCAGCTTAGTCGGTTACACCGGGGAGCTGTTTTTT
cdr3_aa: CASSLVGYTGELFF

clone_size: NA
j_call: TRBJ1-2
v_call: TRBV2
d_call: TRBD1
cdr3_nt: TGTGCCAGCAGTCCGGGACAGGGAAGAAACTATGGCTACACCTTC
cdr3_aa: CASSPGQGRNYGYTF

clone_size: NA
j_call: TRBJ1-3
v_call: TRBV12-5
d_call: NA
cdr3_nt: TGTGCTAGTGGTTTGGTGGACAGTTTCAAGGGGGACACCATATATTTT
cdr3_aa: CASGLVDSFKGDTIYF

clone_size: NA
j_call: TRBJ2-5
v_call: TRBV11-2
d_call: TRBD2
cdr3_nt: TGTGCCAGCAGCTTGGGCCAGCGGGGCGAAATGGAGACCCAGTACTTC
cdr3_aa: CASSLGQRGEMETQYF

clone_size: NA
j_call: TRBJ2-2
v_call: TRBV4-1
d_call: TRBD2
cdr3_nt: TGCGCCAGCAGCCCCCAGACTAGCGGGGGGGCCCGGGTGGGGACCGGGGAGCTGTTTTTT
cdr3_aa: CASSPQTSGGARVGTGELFF

clone_size: NA
j_call: TRBJ1-1
v_call: TRBV6-5
d_call: NA
cdr3_nt: TGTGCCAGCAGAGTACGGGTGGTGAACACTGAAGCTTTCTTT
cdr3_aa: CASRVRVVNTEAFF

clone_size: NA
j_call: TRBJ2-7
v_call: TRBV5-1
d_call: TRBD2
cdr3_nt: TGCGCCAGCAGCTTGATGACTAGCGGGGGTTTCTCCTACGAGCAGTACTTC
cdr3_aa: CASSLMTSGGFSYEQYF

clone_size: NA
j_call: TRBJ1-2
v_call: TRBV3-1/TRBV3-2
d_call: NA
cdr3_nt: TGTGCCAGCAGCCAGCTTAAGACCGGGGTCGTTCGAGGTGGCTACACCTTC
cdr3_aa: CASSQLKTGVVRGGYTF

clone_size: NA
j_call: TRBJ2-7
v_call: TRBV4-1
d_call: TRBD1
cdr3_nt: TGCGCCAGCAGCCCATCAACCGGGACAGGGGCCGAGCAGTACTTC
cdr3_aa: CASSPSTGTGAEQYF

clone_size: few
j_call: TRBJ1-1
v_call: TRBV12-2
d_call: NA
cdr3_nt: TGTGCAAGTCGCTTAGCACAGGGGCCCGTTGCGAACACTGAAGCTTTCTTT
cdr3_aa: CASRLAQGPVANTEAFF

clone_size: NA
j_call: TRBJ1-4
v_call: TRBV27
d_call: TRBD1
cdr3_nt: TGTGCCAGCAGCCCGACAGGGGGCCTTGAAAAACTGTTTTTT
cdr3_aa: CASSPTGGLEKLFF

clone_size: NA
j_call: TRBJ1-2
v_call: TRBV10-3
d_call: TRBD1
cdr3_nt: TGTGCCATCAGTGAGTCGATGGGACAGGGGAATCATGGCTACACCTTC
cdr3_aa: CAISESMGQGNHGYTF

clone_size: few
j_call: TRBJ2-3
v_call: TRBV9
d_call: NA
cdr3_nt: TGTGCCAGCAGCGTAGTTCACAGCTCCACAGATACGCAGTATTTT
cdr3_aa: CASSVVHSSTDTQYF

clone_size: NA
j_call: TRBJ2-7
v_call: TRBV19
d_call: TRBD2
cdr3_nt: TGTGCCAGTAGTATAGCAGGACTAGCGGCCTACGAGCAGTACTTC
cdr3_aa: CASSIAGLAAYEQYF

clone_size: once
j_call: TRBJ2-4
v_call: TRBV19
d_call: NA
cdr3_nt: TGTGCCAGTAGTATTGCTTCGAACGGGGCCAAAAACATTCAGTACTTC
cdr3_aa: CASSIASNGAKNIQYF

clone_size: NA
j_call: TRBJ2-5
v_call: TRBV18
d_call: TRBD1
cdr3_nt: TGTGCCAGCTCTCCGGGACAGGGTAAAGAGACCCAGTACTTC
cdr3_aa: CASSPGQGKETQYF

clone_size: NA
j_call: TRBJ2-7
v_call: TRBV10-3
d_call: TRBD1
cdr3_nt: TGTGCCATCAGTAATCCGGGACAGGGACGTTACGAGCAGTACTTC
cdr3_aa: CAISNPGQGRYEQYF

clone_size: once
j_call: TRBJ1-1
v_call: TRBV7-9
d_call: NA
cdr3_nt: TGTGCCAGCAGCTTGGCGGCAGCTTTCTTT
cdr3_aa: CASSLAAAFF

clone_size: NA
j_call: TRBJ2-1
v_call: TRBV4-2
d_call: TRBD2
cdr3_nt: TGTGCCAGCAGCCAAGTCGGGCTAGCGGGGTACAATGAGCAGTTCTTC
cdr3_aa: CASSQVGLAGYNEQFF

clone_size: NA
j_call: TRBJ2-3
v_call: TRBV19
d_call: NA
cdr3_nt: TGTGCCAGTAGTACTACTAGCACAGATACGCAGTATTTT
cdr3_aa: CASSTTSTDTQYF

clone_size: NA
j_call: TRBJ2-7
v_call: TRBV19
d_call: TRBD1
cdr3_nt: TGTGCCAGTAGGCGGGTCCAGGGGGCCTACGAGCAGTACTTC
cdr3_aa: CASRRVQGAYEQYF

clone_size: NA
j_call: TRBJ1-2
v_call: TRBV11-2
d_call: TRBD1
cdr3_nt: TGTGCCAGCAGCTTATCACCCGGACAGGGATTGAGTGGCTACACCTTC
cdr3_aa: CASSLSPGQGLSGYTF

clone_size: NA
j_call: TRBJ1-2
v_call: TRBV9
d_call: TRBD1
cdr3_nt: TGTGCCAGCAGCGTAGGAAGGGGACAGGGGGGAATAGATGGCTACACCTTC
cdr3_aa: CASSVGRGQGGIDGYTF

clone_size: NA
j_call: TRBJ2-1
v_call: TRBV5-1
d_call: TRBD2
cdr3_nt: TGCGCCAGCAGCTCCCATGCTAGCGGGAGATCTGAGCAGTTCTTC
cdr3_aa: CASSSHASGRSEQFF

clone_size: NA
j_call: TRBJ1-6
v_call: TRBV6-4
d_call: NA
cdr3_nt: TGTGCCAGCAGTGACGGGCCTGGTTCACCCCTCCACTTT
cdr3_aa: CASSDGPGSPLHF

clone_size: NA
j_call: TRBJ2-7
v_call: TRBV29-1
d_call: TRBD2
cdr3_nt: TGCAGCGTTGGGGCTAGCGGGGGCTCCCGCGAGCAGTACTTC
cdr3_aa: CSVGASGGSREQYF

clone_size: NA
j_call: TRBJ2-1
v_call: TRBV5-1
d_call: TRBD1
cdr3_nt: TGCGCCAGCAGCGGGACAGGGTACTACAATGAGCAGTTCTTC
cdr3_aa: CASSGTGYYNEQFF

clone_size: NA
j_call: TRBJ1-2
v_call: TRBV9
d_call: TRBD1
cdr3_nt: TGTGCCAGCAGCGCACAAAAGACAGGGGGCGATAACTATGGCTACACCTTC
cdr3_aa: CASSAQKTGGDNYGYTF

clone_size: NA
j_call: TRBJ1-5
v_call: TRBV11-2
d_call: NA
cdr3_nt: TGTGCCAGCAGCTTCAACACAGGGTACAATCAGCCCCAGCATTTT
cdr3_aa: CASSFNTGYNQPQHF

clone_size: NA
j_call: TRBJ2-3
v_call: TRBV12-2
d_call: NA
cdr3_nt: TGTGCAAGTCGCTTAAGAGGCCGAGATACGCAGTATTTT
cdr3_aa: CASRLRGRDTQYF

clone_size: few
j_call: TRBJ1-1
v_call: TRBV4-2
d_call: NA
cdr3_nt: TGTGCCAGCAGCCAAGATCGGGACACTGAAGCTTTCTTT
cdr3_aa: CASSQDRDTEAFF

clone_size: NA
j_call: TRBJ1-5
v_call: TRBV19
d_call: NA
cdr3_nt: TGTGCCAGTCTACAGGAGAATCAGCCCCAGCATTTT
cdr3_aa: CASLQENQPQHF

clone_size: once
j_call: TRBJ2-6
v_call: TRBV7-6
d_call: NA
cdr3_nt: TGTGCCAGCAGCTTAGAAAGGGGAAATGGGGCCAACGTCCTGACTTTC
cdr3_aa: CASSLERGNGANVLTF